This TCR beta chain emerged from a study of radiation and T cells in renal cell carcinoma (dated by TCRdb to 2019 to 2021). Some background on the complete study: Samples came from a clinical trial, in which primary renal cell carcinomas received 15 Gy stereotactic body radiation therapy followed by nephrectomy 4 weeks later. A total of fewer than 55 samples underwent TCR beta sequencing, made up of approximately 26 tumors and some 27 peripheral blood samples. In the 40 to 60 samples combined, fewer than 5 million unique CDR3 nucleotide sequences were found, encoding 2 million to 3 million unique CDR3 amino acid sequences.

The immunoSEQ kit was used, according to the manufacturer's recommendations, to generate TCR beta libraries from genomic DNA. Library preparation used a first multiplex PCR with proprietary primers, then a second PCR adding unique barcodes, with bead cleanups after each round. Each sample batch included a kit-provided positive control reaction and a negative control reaction. The final libraries were assessed on an Agilent 4200 TapeStation D1000 ScreenTape, pooled by volume, and quantified by qPCR. An Illumina NextSeq500 fitted with a MidOutput 150-cycle cartridge performed the sequencing, running 156 Read1 cycles and 15 Index1 cycles with the kit's custom primers. The pooled library was loaded at roughly 0.93 pM, with a roughly 18% PhiX control spiked in. In the authors' own workflow: Vendor-processed data were analyzed in R, and a clonotype was defined as all T cells sharing the same CDR3 nucleotide sequence. For clone abundance analyses, frequencies were normalized to the 10,000 most abundant clones in each sample. Public T cell clones, which averaged fewer than five per sample, were excluded before analysis. Tumor-enriched and baseline blood-enriched clonotypes were defined by at least a 32-fold difference in abundance between compartments. A beta-binomial differential abundance model was used to identify clonotypes that expanded or contracted between blood time points. Tumor-blood repertoire similarity was measured with the Baroni-Urbani and Buser coefficient, and groups were compared using two-tailed Wilcoxon tests in R. What TCRdb holds here is the immuneACCESS table cut down to in-frame rearrangements. Part of the clones is not present; checked against another copy, under half of the missing clones reflect an unresolved V gene, and the others are unexplained. V, J and clone size were drawn from that table, and D and trimming were deduced from the DNA. The sample table holds about 130,000 clones, of which around 81% were seen once. Under 6.5% of the sample is taken by the ten largest.

Paper-wide results and their limitations: An increase in top tumor clonotypes in blood was observed from baseline to 2 weeks post-radiation, followed by contraction by 4 weeks, which was taken to suggest transient expansion of tumor-resident clones. Because pretreatment tumor biopsies were not available, the baseline intratumoral presence of clonotypes could not be determined. Blood repertoire dynamics were not followed beyond 4 weeks after treatment. Because the trial had a single-armed design, the trial could not examine how radiation dose or scheduling affected the TCR repertoire.

A remark on this clone: Which antigen it targets is not known. Base qualities are not provided; no much larger clone lies one nucleotide away.

According to the germline V gene (reference sequence), CDR1 reads GTSNPN and CDR2 reads SVGIG. The CDR3, from cysteine to phenylalanine, totals 16 residues. The sequence is cut down to CDR3 DNA, 48 bases in frame from base 1. After removal of 0 bases from V and 5 bases from J, the junction retains 11 bases not matched to a gene. The sample's time point label, decoded: blood 2 weeks post-SBRT. The sample's treatment or condition label, in plain terms: 15 Gy SBRT to primary tumor, nephrectomy 4 weeks later. To follow tumor-enriched clonotypes, serial peripheral blood was collected from radiation-treated patients at baseline and at 2 weeks and 4 weeks after SBRT. Every patient's renal cell carcinoma showed clear cell pathology. Genomic DNA for TCR sequencing was prepared using the QIAamp DNA Blood Mini Kit (Qiagen). The analyses included just those samples that passed every quality control check.

The clonotype was recovered from a man aged 50 to 60 with renal cell carcinoma. The chain is made from TRBV30 and TRBJ1-1, with TRBD1 matching 8 junction bases. The source material was blood, sampled from a patient whose treatment included radiotherapy and nephrectomy. The DNA is as follows: TGTGCCTGGAGTGTATTAGGGGACAGGCGGTGGACTGAAGCTTTCTTT. The encoded protein is CAWSVLGDRRWTEAFF.